This paragraph reports one T cell receptor (beta chain). Antigen: not known. RNA transcripts yielded amplified TCR beta CDR3 regions. When the TCR CDR3 underwent first-round RT-PCR, the HTBI primer set was used. TCRdb re-derived calls from the multiplex PCR reads in MiXCR, one entry per CDR3 protein. The profile covers hundreds of thousands of distinct CDR3 sequences, with less than 25% appearing a single time and under 35% taken by the ten largest. This sample is drawn from a study of T cells in Graves' hyperthyroidism and ophthalmopathy. Broader study findings: The blood repertoire included most of the expanded thyroid clonotypes above 0.001.

The CDR3 extends over 15 amino acids. Trimming at V came to 4 bases and at J to 2 bases, leaving 8 bases not matched to a gene. Germline lookup yields CDR1 SGDLS and CDR2 YYNGEE. The sample taken for sequencing was blood. The sequence came from a man aged 25-45 years with Graves' ophthalmopathy. The chain recombines TRBV9 with TRBJ2-7, with 8 positions matching TRBD2. This CDR3 is CASSPTGLAPYEQYF. The CDR3 DNA reads TGTGCCAGCAGCCCTACCGGACTAGCCCCCTACGAGCAGTACTTC. Combining the CDR3 with reference TRBV9 and TRBJ2-7 gives the whole variable domain DSGVTQTPKHLITATGQRVTLRCSPRSGDLSVYWYQQSLDQGLQFLIQYYNGEERAKGNILERFSAQQFPDLHSELNLSSLELGDSALYFCASSPTGLAPYEQYFGPGTRLTVT.